The 17 T cell receptor beta chains listed next were all sequenced from one sample in a study of cytomegalovirus exposure and HLA in healthy donors. PCR amplification relied on 60 Vbeta primers (plus 13 Jbeta primers). Assay: immunoSEQ multiplex PCR; the TCRdb copy retains only in-frame clones and omits some. The data show 150,000 or so clones, 60% to 80% seen once. Sample: PBMCs. The receptors were gathered from a male donor in good health and CMV-seronegative.

Worth noting for this clone: No conserved phenylalanine or tryptophan ends this CDR3, so it is likely a read error. The V and J genes are TRBV19 and TRBJ1-5; a possible D gene is TRBD1 (6 bases). The CDR3 length is 14 residues. Germline V CDR1 and CDR2: LNHDA, SQIVND (reference sequence). V dropped 1 base and J dropped 3 bases, with 7 bases sitting between them. The CDR3 spells CASSIGQDNQPQHS. CDR3 bases: TGTGCCAGTAGTATAGGACAGGACAATCAGCCCCAGCATTCT.

The chain uses TRBV6-5 and TRBJ2-7; D is undetermined. This CDR3 contains 11 residues. The ends were cut back, 8 bases at V and 3 bases at J, with 8 bases in the middle. Germline values: CDR1 MNHEY, CDR2 SVGAGI. In nucleotides, the CDR3 is TGTGCCAGCTCACAGAACTACGAGCAGTACTTC. Translated, it gives CASSQNYEQYF.

The rearrangement uses TRBV10-2 and TRBJ1-2; 8 nucleotides match TRBD1. This CDR3 is built from 16 residues. V dropped 5 bases and J dropped 7; count of bases not matched to a gene: 15. Germline CDR1 WSHSY, CDR2 SAAADI. Here the CDR3 reads CASSRGGAGGASGYTF. The DNA for the CDR3 is TGCGCCAGCAGTAGGGGTGGGGCAGGGGGCGCCTCTGGCTACACCTTC.

This clone appeared a few times. The V gene is TRBV11-2, the J gene TRBJ2-1; no clear D gene. Germline CDR1 is SGHAT and CDR2 is FQNNGV. The CDR3 has 16 amino acids. V was pared by 5 bases and J by 3 bases, with 17 bases between. The CDR3 loop is CASSLGYQEYYNEQFF. The CDR3 nucleotides are TGTGCCAGCAGCCTAGGGTACCAAGAGTACTACAATGAGCAGTTCTTC.

V gene TRBV5-1 combines with J gene TRBJ1-2; D uncertain. Germline V gene sequence: CDR1 SGHRS, CDR2 YFSETQ. There are 14 residues in the CDR3. Trimming removed 1 base at V and 0 bases at J, with 7 bases between. Here the CDR3 DNA reads TGCGCCAGCAGCTTGACAGCTTCTAACTATGGCTACACCTTC. It yields the protein CASSLTASNYGYTF.

The table lists this clone with a few counts. The chain couples TRBV7-2 to TRBJ2-7, with 9 bases fitting TRBD1. J lost 5 bases, V lost 3 bases, and 8 bases had no gene match. Germline CDR1 and CDR2: SGHTA and FQGNSA. The CDR3 is 15 residues long. CDR3 DNA: TGTGCCAGCAGCTTCACTGACAGGGGGGCCCACGAGCAGTACTTC. This codes for CASSFTDRGAHEQYF.

The chain joins TRBV1 to TRBJ2-4; the table's D call of TRBD2 was not tested on the DNA. TRBV1 is tagged as a pseudogene. The CDR3 loop spans 16 amino acids. The CDR3 is CTSSQAGGPKENSQYF. CDR3 nucleotide sequence: TGCACCAGCAGCCAGGCGGGGGGGCCGAAGGAAAACAGTCAGTACTTC.

The chain recombines TRBV11-2 with TRBJ1-2; no firm D call. V dropped 5 bases and J dropped 4 bases, with 17 bases sitting between them. This CDR3 comprises 15 residues. Germline V lookup: CDR1 SGHAT, CDR2 FQNNGV. CDR3 loop: CASSPDSQQAYGYTF. In DNA, the CDR3 is TGTGCCAGCAGCCCCGATTCTCAGCAGGCCTATGGCTACACCTTC.

The J gene is TRBJ1-3, the V gene TRBV5-1, with no clear D. The CDR3 extends over 14 amino acids. Germline CDR1 reads SGHRS; CDR2 reads YFSETQ. The germline V and J ends were trimmed by 7 bases and 6 bases, with 17 bases remaining between them. The CDR3 here is CASRPQAQENTIYF. CDR3 bases: TGCGCCAGCCGACCTCAGGCTCAGGAAAACACCATATATTTT.

The V call is TRBV7-2, the J call TRBJ2-1; TRBD2 might be the D (6 bases). Germline CDR1 is SGHTA and CDR2 is FQGNSA. CDR3 length equals 16 residues. Between the trimmed V and J ends, which lost 4 bases and 5 bases, there was a span of 18 bases. CDR3 amino acids: CASSSITSRTNNEQFF. The CDR3 nucleotides are TGTGCCAGCAGCTCAATTACTAGCCGAACCAACAATGAGCAGTTCTTC.

This chain joins TRBV5-1 and TRBJ2-5, with TRBD2 matching over 8 bases. In germline, CDR1 is SGHRS, CDR2 YFSETQ. The ends lost 3 bases at V and 5 bases at J; junction bases unmatched: 12. The CDR3 is made up of 16 amino acids. Here the CDR3 reads CASSSQTAGGGETQYF. CDR3 DNA: TGCGCCAGCAGCTCCCAGACTGCGGGAGGTGGGGAGACCCAGTACTTC.

This clone has more than one count but fewer than ten. In DNA, the CDR3 is TGTGCCAGCAGATCGGGCGCGAACGGCCGAAGGGACAGGTCTGGAAACACCATATATTTT. It is translated as CASRSGANGRRDRSGNTIYF. The chain has TRBV2 and TRBJ1-3; 8 bases line up with TRBD1. Trimming took 6 bases from V and 1 from J; bases not matched to a gene: 20. In germline, CDR1 is SNHLY, CDR2 FYNNEI. This CDR3 spans 20 amino acids.

This chain joins TRBV5-1 and TRBJ1-2; 9 positions match TRBD1. This CDR3 contains 15 residues. After removal of 0 bases from V and 5 bases from J, the junction contained 5 bases not matched to a gene. Germline lookup yields CDR1 SGHRS and CDR2 YFSETQ. The CDR3 DNA reads as TGCGCCAGCAGCTTGGAAGCGGACAGGGGTTATGGCTACACCTTC. Its translation is CASSLEADRGYGYTF.

The DNA for the CDR3 is TGTGCCACCAGCAGAGGGGGTAGCGGCCAAGAGACCCAGTACTTC. As protein: CATSRGGSGQETQYF. The J gene is TRBJ2-5, the V gene TRBV15; tentatively, D is TRBD2 (6 bases). Germline loops: CDR1 LNHNV, CDR2 YYDKDF (reference sequence). The CDR3 has 15 amino acids. V shed 1 base and J shed 1 base, with 10 bases lying between them.

The chain links TRBV14 to TRBJ2-7, with D maybe TRBD2 (6 bases). The V end was cut by 3 bases, the J end by 3 bases, with 18 bases between. The CDR3 is 16 residues long. The germline CDR1 and CDR2 sequences are SGHDN and FVKESK. CDR3 sequence reads: CASSQVAGKAFYEQYF. Here the CDR3 DNA reads TGTGCCAGCAGCCAGGTGGCGGGGAAAGCATTCTACGAGCAGTACTTC.

This rearrangement joins TRBV5-1 to TRBJ2-7, with D maybe TRBD1 (6 bases). The V and J ends lost 4 bases and 0 bases respectively, with 14 bases between them. The CDR3 contains 15 residues. Germline V gene data show CDR1 as SGHRS and CDR2 as YFSETQ. The CDR3 DNA reads TGCGCCAGCAGCGATCGGGACACCCTCTCCTACGAGCAGTACTTC. It specifies CASSDRDTLSYEQYF.

V is TRBV7-2 and J is TRBJ1-2; D gene uncertain. The CDR3 is 17 amino acids. Looked up from germline, CDR1 is SGHTA and CDR2 is FQGNSA. The ends were cut back, 5 bases at V and 4 bases at J, with 23 bases in the middle. The CDR3 region has the DNA TGTGCCAGCAGCCCTACTCGATCGGCAGCGCAGTTCTATGGCTACACCTTC. This codes for CASSPTRSAAQFYGYTF.